This TCR beta chain was profiled in a study of shared clonotypes between healthy human individuals. Measured with immunoSEQ multiplex PCR; TCRdb has only the in-frame clones, and not every one. The sample carries roughly 2,300,000 clones, approximately 90% recorded once. This clone was seen just once. Trimming pared 5 bases from V and 3 bases from J, leaving 13 bases between. Per the germline V gene, CDR1 is MDHEN and CDR2 is SYDVKM. This CDR3 has 14 residues. The rearrangement uses TRBV28 and TRBJ1-2, with D possibly being TRBD1 (5 bases). This TCR came from a man in his late teens or twenties in good health. Some clones in this sample may be carry-over from other donors' samples. The source material was naive CD4+ T cells from PBMCs. As to subset: CD45RA+ positively selected. CDR3: CASSGPGLYYGYTF. The CDR3 DNA follows: TGTGCCAGCAGTGGTCCGGGACTCTACTATGGCTACACCTTC.